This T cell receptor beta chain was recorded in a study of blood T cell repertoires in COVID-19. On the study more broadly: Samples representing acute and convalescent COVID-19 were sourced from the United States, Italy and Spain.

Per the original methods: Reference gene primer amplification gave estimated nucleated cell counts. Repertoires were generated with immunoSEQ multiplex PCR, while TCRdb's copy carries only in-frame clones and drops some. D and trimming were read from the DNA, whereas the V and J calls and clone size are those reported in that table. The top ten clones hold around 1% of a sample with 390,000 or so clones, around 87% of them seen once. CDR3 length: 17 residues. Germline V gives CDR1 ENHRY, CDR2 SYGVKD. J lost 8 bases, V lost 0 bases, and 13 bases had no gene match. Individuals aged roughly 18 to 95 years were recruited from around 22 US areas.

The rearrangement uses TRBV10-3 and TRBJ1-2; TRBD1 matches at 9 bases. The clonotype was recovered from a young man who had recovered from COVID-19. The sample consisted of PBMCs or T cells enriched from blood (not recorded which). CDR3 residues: CAISESTGQGLVEGYTF. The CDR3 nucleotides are TGTGCCATCAGTGAGTCGACGGGACAGGGATTGGTCGAGGGCTACACCTTC.